The clone carrying this TCR beta chain showed up just a few times. No antigen is known for it. Sequencing used immunoSEQ multiplex PCR; TCRdb keeps in-frame clones, though not all of them. The sample shows approximately 82,000 clones, 75% to 95% of them seen only once. This entry comes from a study of graft-versus-host responses after intestinal transplantation. Looking at the study overall: Recipients received multivisceral, liver-intestinal, or isolated intestinal transplants. Anti-thymocyte globulin induction was given to all recipients, followed by tacrolimus and steroids for around 3 years. Study findings and constraints: Recipient marrow showed GvH clones, some seen first in ileum or blood.

CDR1 and CDR2 from the germline V gene are MRHNA and SNTAGT. CDR3 length equals 13 residues. V was cut by 4 bases and J by 5 bases, with 11 bases left in between. V is TRBV6-4 and J is TRBJ1-1; possible D gene TRBD1, 5 bases. This sample comprised unstimulated CD4+ T cells sorted from spleen or lymph node cells, obtained before intestinal transplant. The sequence derives from a human donor who received an intestinal transplant. The CDR3 reads CASSAGGGTEAFF. The CDR3 coding sequence is TGTGCCAGCAGTGCTGGGGGAGGAACTGAAGCTTTCTTT.